These T cell receptor gamma chains were read from a single sample in a study of gamma-delta chains in newborns, infants, children. TCRdb reprocessed the reads using CATT. Of about 1,100 gamma-chain clones detected, roughly 49% appear once; the ten largest clones hold about 23%. Material: blood. All receptors derive from a child who was a newborn, infant or young child, either healthy, febrile or measles-vaccinated (not recorded which). Both conserved end residues are part of each CDR3. The order of the fields is V gene, clone size, J gene, CDR3 protein, CDR3 DNA. Expanded clones get a size class; other rows say once, few or many, or leave the size out.

TRGV5	.	TRGJ1/TRGJ2	CALHIKKKLF	TGTGCCCTCCACATTAAAAAGAAACTCTTT
TRGV9	.	TRGJP	CALWEVVELGKKIKVF	TGTGCCTTGTGGGAGGTTGTAGAGTTGGGCAAAAAAATCAAGGTATTT
TRGV9	few	TRGJP	CALWETKELGKKIKVF	TGTGCCTTGTGGGAGACAAAAGAGTTGGGCAAAAAAATCAAGGTATTT
TRGV8	few	TRGJP2	CATCDPSDWIKTF	TGTGCCACCTGTGACCCTAGTGATTGGATCAAGACGTTT
TRGV9	few	TRGJ1/TRGJ2	CALWEDYYKKLF	TGTGCCTTGTGGGAGGATTATTATAAGAAACTCTTT
TRGV2	.	TRGJ1/TRGJ2	CATFDGQYKKLF	TGTGCCACCTTTGACGGGCAATATAAGAAACTCTTT
TRGV9	.	TRGJP	CALWQELGKKIKVF	TGTGCCTTGTGGCAAGAGTTGGGCAAAAAAATCAAGGTATTT
TRGV2	.	TRGJ1/TRGJ2	CATWDRLGKLF	TGTGCCACCTGGGACCGCCTCGGGAAACTCTTT
TRGV9	.	TRGJ1/TRGJ2	CALWEWYYKKLF	TGTGCCTTGTGGGAGTGGTATTATAAGAAACTCTTT
TRGV9	large	TRGJP	CALWEVRELGKKIKVF	TGTGCCTTGTGGGAGGTGAGAGAGTTGGGCAAAAAAATCAAGGTATTT
TRGV4	few	TRGJ1/TRGJ2	CAALKIEGYKKLF	TGTGCCGCCTTGAAAATTGAAGGGTATAAGAAACTCTTT
TRGV9	.	TRGJ1/TRGJ2	CALWGSHHKKLF	TGTGCCTTGTGGGGGTCCCACCATAAGAAACTCTTT
TRGV9	.	TRGJP	CALWVIQELGKKIKVF	TGTGCCTTGTGGGTTATACAAGAGTTGGGCAAAAAAATCAAGGTATTT
TRGV9	.	TRGJP1	CALTMWEKRKSRWFKIF	TGTGCCTTGACGATGTGGGAGAAACGCAAATCCCGTTGGTTCAAGATATTT
TRGV9	.	TRGJ1/TRGJ2	CALCEVRYKKLF	TGTGCCTTGTGTGAGGTGCGTTATAAGAAACTCTTT
TRGV9	hyperexpanded	TRGJP	CALWEEELGKKIKVF	TGTGCCTTGTGGGAGGAAGAGTTGGGCAAAAAAATCAAGGTATTT
TRGV9	.	TRGJ1/TRGJ2	CALWEENASNYYKKLF	TGTGCCTTGTGGGAGGAAAACGCTTCGAATTATTATAAGAAACTCTTT
TRGV9	few	TRGJ1/TRGJ2	CALWEIGDIWKLF	TGTGCCTTGTGGGAAATTGGGGATATATGGAAACTCTTT
TRGV9	.	TRGJ1/TRGJ2	CALWEVQKKLF	TGTGCCTTGTGGGAGGTGCAGAAGAAACTCTTT
TRGV4	.	TRGJP2	CATWDGPCCSDWIKTF	TGTGCCACCTGGGATGGGCCTTGTTGTAGTGATTGGATCAAGACGTTT
TRGV9	.	TRGJP	CALWEMKQELGKKIKVF	TGTGCCTTGTGGGAGATGAAGCAAGAGTTGGGCAAAAAAATCAAGGTATTT
TRGV4	.	TRGJ1/TRGJ2	CATWDVSYKKLF	TGTGCCACCTGGGATGTGAGTTATAAGAAACTCTTT
TRGV9	few	TRGJP	CALWSPQELGKKIKVF	TGTGCCTTGTGGTCACCGCAAGAGTTGGGCAAAAAAATCAAGGTATTT
TRGV9	large	TRGJP	CALWEVQGLGKKIKVF	TGTGCCTTGTGGGAGGTGCAGGGGTTGGGCAAAAAAATCAAGGTATTT
TRGV9	few	TRGJP1	CALWEGYDTTGWFKIF	TGCGCCTTGTGGGAGGGATACGATACCACTGGTTGGTTCAAGATATTT
TRGV9	.	TRGJP2	CALWENSWIKTF	TGTGCCTTGTGGGAAAATAGTTGGATCAAGACGTTT
TRGV9	.	TRGJP	CALWEQIQELGKKIKVF	TGTGCCTTGTGGGAGCAGATCCAAGAGTTGGGCAAAAAAATCAAGGTATTT
TRGV9	.	TRGJP	CALWEGQELGKKIKVF	TGTGCCTTGTGGGAAGGGCAAGAGTTGGGCAAAAAAATCAAGGTATTT
TRGV9	.	TRGJP	CAIKGLGKKIKVF	TGTGCCATAAAGGGGTTGGGCAAAAAAATCAAGGTATTT
TRGV2	large	TRGJ1/TRGJ2	CATWDGRYYKKLF	TGTGCCACCTGGGACGGGCGTTATTATAAGAAACTCTTT
TRGV9	large	TRGJP	CALWEPQELGKKIKVF	TGTGCCTTGTGGGAGCCGCAAGAGTTGGGCAAAAAAATCAAGGTATTT
TRGV9	.	TRGJP	CALWEPPAQELGKKIKVF	TGTGCCTTGTGGGAGCCACCAGCTCAAGAGTTGGGCAAAAAAATCAAGGTATTT
TRGV9	large	TRGJP	CALWKQELGKKIKVF	TGTGCCTTGTGGAAGCAAGAGTTGGGCAAAAAAATCAAGGTATTT
TRGV5	hyperexpanded	TRGJP1	CATWSFGYTTGWFKIF	TGTGCCACCTGGAGTTTTGGCTATACCACTGGTTGGTTCAAGATATTT
TRGV4	large	TRGJ1/TRGJ2	CATWKIEGYKKLF	TGTGCCACCTGGAAAATTGAAGGGTATAAGAAACTCTTT
TRGV9	few	TRGJ1/TRGJ2	CALWEVVVYKKLF	TGTGCCTTGTGGGAGGTGGTGGTTTATAAGAAACTCTTT
TRGV9	.	TRGJP	CALWEVQRELGKKIKVF	TGTGCCTTGTGGGAGGTGCAGAGAGAGTTGGGCAAAAAAATCAAGGTATTT
TRGV9	few	TRGJP2	CALWEARWIKTF	TGCGCCTTGTGGGAGGCGAGATGGATCAAGACGTTT
TRGV9	few	TRGJ1/TRGJ2	CALWETNYYKKLF	TGTGCCTTGTGGGAGACGAATTATTATAAGAAACTCTTT
TRGV9	.	TRGJ1/TRGJ2	CALWEVPPDYYKKLF	TGTGCCTTGTGGGAGGTCCCTCCGGATTATTATAAGAAACTCTTT
TRGV9	few	TRGJP1	CALWEVLPTGWFKIF	TGTGCCTTGTGGGAGGTGCTCCCCACTGGTTGGTTCAAGATATTT
TRGV9	.	TRGJ1/TRGJ2	CALWEVPNYYKKLF	TGTGCCTTGTGGGAGGTCCCGAATTATTATAAGAAACTCTTT
TRGV9	.	TRGJP2	CALWEVRHSSDWIKTF	TGTGCCTTGTGGGAGGTGCGGCATAGTAGTGATTGGATCAAGACGTTT
TRGV3	.	TRGJ1/TRGJ2	CATWDRLRVILF	TGTGCCACCTGGGACAGGCTACGCGTTATACTCTTT
TRGV9	.	TRGJP	CALWEVFRELGKKIKVF	TGTGCCTTGTGGGAGGTGTTTAGGGAGTTGGGCAAAAAAATCAAGGTATTT
TRGV3	few	TRGJ1/TRGJ2	CAAWDILMEKLF	TGTGCCGCCTGGGACATACTGATGGAGAAACTCTTT
TRGV3	large	TRGJ1/TRGJ2	CATWDRPTWGYKKLF	TGTGCCACCTGGGACAGGCCGACTTGGGGTTATAAGAAACTCTTT
TRGV9	.	TRGJ1/TRGJ2	CALIYYKKLF	TGTGCCTTGATTTATTATAAGAAACTCTTT
TRGV9	few	TRGJP	CALWHQELGKKIKVF	TGTGCCTTGTGGCACCAAGAGTTGGGCAAAAAAATCAAGGTATTT
TRGV9	hyperexpanded	TRGJP	CALWEVQELGKKIKVF	TGTGCCTTGTGGGAGGTACAAGAGTTGGGCAAAAAAATCAAGGTATTT
TRGV9	.	TRGJ1/TRGJ2	CALWEGYKKLF	TGTGCCTTGTGGGAGGGGTATAAGAAACTCTTT
TRGV9	.	TRGJP	CALWEGMAQELGKKIKVF	TGTGCCTTGTGGGAGGGGATGGCCCAAGAGTTGGGCAAAAAAATCAAGGTATTT
TRGV9	.	TRGJP	CALWEVRELGKKIKVF	TGTGCCTTGTGGGAGGTGAGGGAGTTGGGCAAAAAAATCAAGGTATTT
TRGV9	large	TRGJP	CALWEVRELGKKIKVF	TGTGCCTTGTGGGAGGTGCGGGAGTTGGGCAAAAAAATCAAGGTATTT
TRGV4	large	TRGJ1/TRGJ2	CATSQGQKLF	TGTGCCACCTCCCAGGGGCAGAAACTCTTT
TRGV9	.	TRGJP	CALWEVRSQELGKKIKVF	TGTGCCTTGTGGGAGGTCCGATCGCAAGAGTTGGGCAAAAAAATCAAGGTATTT
TRGV9	.	TRGJP	CALWEVGFLGKKIKVF	TGTGCCTTGTGGGAGGTGGGTTTTCTGGGCAAAAAAATCAAGGTATTT
TRGV9	.	TRGJP	CALWEEKELGKKIKVF	TGTGCCTTGTGGGAGGAAAAAGAGTTGGGCAAAAAAATCAAGGTATTT